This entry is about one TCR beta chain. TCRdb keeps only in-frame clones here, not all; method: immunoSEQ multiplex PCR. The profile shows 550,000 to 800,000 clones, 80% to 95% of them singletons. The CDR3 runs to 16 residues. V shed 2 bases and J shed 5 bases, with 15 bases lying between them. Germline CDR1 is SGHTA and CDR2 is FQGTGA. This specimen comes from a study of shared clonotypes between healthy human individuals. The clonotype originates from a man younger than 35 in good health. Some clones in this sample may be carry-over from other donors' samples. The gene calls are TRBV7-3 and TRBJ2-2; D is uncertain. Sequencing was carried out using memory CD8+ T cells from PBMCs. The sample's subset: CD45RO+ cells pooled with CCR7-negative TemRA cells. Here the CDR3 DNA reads TGTGCCAGCAGCTTAGCAGGTTTCGTGGGAACCGGGGAGCTGTTTTTT. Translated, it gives CASSLAGFVGTGELFF. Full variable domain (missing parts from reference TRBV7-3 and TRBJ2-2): GAGVSQTPSNKVTEKGKYVELRCDPISGHTALYWYRQSLGQGPEFLIYFQGTGAADDSGLPNDRFFAVRPEGSVSTLKIQRTERGDSAVYLCASSLAGFVGTGELFFGEGSRLTVL.